The source of this TCR beta chain is a study of T cells expressing NK-cell markers. Study outcomes and limitations: The study found these clonotypes also leading the CD3+CD56-NKG2C+ fraction in a few donors. Of the CD8+ T cell pool in roughly six donors, about 1.0-7.5% was accounted for by dominant NKG2C+ clonotypes.

Per the germline V gene, CDR1 is SGHAT and CDR2 is FQNNGV. The CDR3 has 15 amino acids. The authors made TCR beta cDNA libraries by 5'RACE template switching. This switching added a universal primer site and UMIs. TCRdb derives one entry per CDR3 protein from the 5' RACE reads, leaving out DNA. Its listing shows more than 400,000 distinct CDR3 sequences. With regard to this clonotype: No antigen is known for it.

The sample taken for sequencing was blood T cells: a sorted CD56 or NKG2C T cell subset, CD4+ or CD8+ T cells, or bulk PBMC T cells (not recorded which). This chain joins TRBV11-2 and TRBJ1-3. This TCR was recovered from a woman aged 18-70 years in good health. CDR3 in amino acids: CASSFYQGSGNTIYF.